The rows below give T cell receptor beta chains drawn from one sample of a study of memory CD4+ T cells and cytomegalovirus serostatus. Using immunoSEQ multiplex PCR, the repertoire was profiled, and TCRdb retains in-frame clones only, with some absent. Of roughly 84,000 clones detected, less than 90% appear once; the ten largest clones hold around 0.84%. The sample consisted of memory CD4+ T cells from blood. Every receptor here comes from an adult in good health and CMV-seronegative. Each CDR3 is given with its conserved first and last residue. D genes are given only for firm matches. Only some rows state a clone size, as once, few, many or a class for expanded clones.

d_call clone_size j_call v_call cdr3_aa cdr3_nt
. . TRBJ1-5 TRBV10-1 CASTPGPSPYSNQPQHF TGCGCCAGCACCCCGGGACCGTCCCCGTATAGCAATCAGCCCCAGCATTTT
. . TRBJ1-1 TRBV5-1 CASSLTGLDTEAFF TGCGCCAGCAGCTTAACAGGGTTGGACACTGAAGCTTTCTTT
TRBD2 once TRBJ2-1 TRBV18 CASSPAGGGDEQFF TGTGCCAGCTCACCAGCGGGGGGTGGCGATGAGCAGTTCTTC
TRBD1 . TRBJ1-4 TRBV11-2 CASSLQTGANEKLFF TGTGCCAGCAGCTTACAGACAGGGGCTAATGAAAAACTGTTTTTT
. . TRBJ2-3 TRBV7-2 CASSLGAGADTQYF TGTGCCAGCAGCTTAGGGGCAGGGGCAGATACGCAGTATTTT
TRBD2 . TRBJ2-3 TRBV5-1 CASSSLAGGSTDTQYF TGCGCCAGCAGCTCTTTAGCGGGGGGGTCCACAGATACGCAGTATTTT
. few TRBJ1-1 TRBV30 CAWSKGQSTAFF TGTGCCTGGAGTAAGGGACAAAGCACAGCTTTCTTT
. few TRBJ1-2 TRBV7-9 CASSRTDIGYTF TGTGCCAGCAGCCGGACGGACATCGGCTACACCTTC
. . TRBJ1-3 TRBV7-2 CASSGVGMAGNTIYF TGTGCCAGCAGCGGAGTCGGGATGGCTGGAAACACCATATATTTT
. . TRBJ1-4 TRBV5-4 CASSLGGTNEKLFF TGTGCCAGCAGCTTAGGGGGGACCAATGAAAAACTGTTTTTT
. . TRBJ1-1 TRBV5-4 CASSLGQREAFF TGTGCCAGCAGCTTGGGGCAGCGTGAAGCTTTCTTT
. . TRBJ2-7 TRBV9 CASSAGGQGLVHEQYF TGTGCCAGCAGCGCGGGGGGACAGGGACTAGTCCACGAGCAGTACTTC
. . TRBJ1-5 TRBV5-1 CASSLRWDQPQHF TGCGCCAGCAGCTTGAGGTGGGATCAGCCCCAGCATTTT
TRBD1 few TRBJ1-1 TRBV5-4 CASSLVPGQGYPEAFF TGTGCCAGCAGCTTGGTCCCGGGACAGGGATATCCTGAAGCTTTCTTT
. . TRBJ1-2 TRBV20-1 CSAYRDYGYTF TGCAGTGCTTACAGGGACTATGGCTACACCTTC
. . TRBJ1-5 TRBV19 CASSIRGENNQPQHF TGTGCCAGTAGTATAAGGGGGGAAAACAATCAGCCCCAGCATTTT
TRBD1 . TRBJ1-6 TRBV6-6 CASRTGGASPLHF TGTGCCAGCAGGACAGGGGGCGCTTCACCCCTCCACTTT
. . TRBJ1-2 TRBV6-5 CASSYNRQSYGYTF TGTGCCAGCAGTTACAACAGGCAAAGCTATGGCTACACCTTC
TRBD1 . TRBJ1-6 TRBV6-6 CASSWGGQGNSPLHF TGTGCCAGCAGTTGGGGAGGACAGGGGAATTCACCCCTCCACTTT
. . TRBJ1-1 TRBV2 CASSPRSWRDTEAFF TGTGCCAGCAGCCCACGGTCCTGGAGGGACACTGAAGCTTTCTTT
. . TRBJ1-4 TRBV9 CASSARGSPTNEKLFF TGTGCCAGCAGCGCCCGGGGGTCACCAACTAATGAAAAACTGTTTTTT
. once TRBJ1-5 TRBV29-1 CSVGERYQPQHF TGCAGCGTTGGAGAACGTTATCAGCCCCAGCATTTT
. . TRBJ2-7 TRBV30 CAWSVLSHEQYF TGTGCCTGGAGTGTACTTTCCCACGAGCAGTACTTC
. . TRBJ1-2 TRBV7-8 CASSLERVDGGYTF TGTGCCAGCAGCTTAGAGCGGGTAGACGGTGGCTACACCTTC
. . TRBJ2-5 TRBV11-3 CASSLGVPDSVAETQYF TGTGCCAGCAGCTTAGGGGTCCCGGACTCCGTTGCTGAGACCCAGTACTTC
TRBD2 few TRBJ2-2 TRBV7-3 CASSLQRLATREELFF TGTGCCAGCAGCCTGCAACGACTAGCGACTAGAGAGGAGCTGTTTTTT
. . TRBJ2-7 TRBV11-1 CASSSAYHRHF TGTGCCAGCAGCTCCGCCTACCACCGGCACTTC
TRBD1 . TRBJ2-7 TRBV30 CAWKDRGRYEQYF TGTGCCTGGAAAGACAGGGGGCGGTACGAGCAGTACTTC
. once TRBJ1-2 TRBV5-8 CASSSRPDYGYTF TGTGCCAGCAGCTCCCGACCCGACTATGGCTACACCTTC
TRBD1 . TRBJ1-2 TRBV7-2 CASSLAGQGAGGYTF TGTGCCAGCAGCTTGGCAGGACAGGGGGCGGGCGGCTACACCTTC
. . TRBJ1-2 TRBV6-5 CASSYSSGVDGYTF TGTGCCAGCAGTTACTCATCGGGAGTTGATGGCTACACCTTC
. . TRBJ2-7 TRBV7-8 CASSANGAPSSEQYF TGTGCCAGCAGCGCCAATGGGGCCCCGTCGTCCGAGCAGTACTTC
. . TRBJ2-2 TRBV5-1 CASSFYRDTGELFF TGCGCCAGCAGCTTTTACAGGGACACCGGGGAGCTGTTTTTT
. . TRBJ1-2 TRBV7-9 CASSLESRSYTF TGTGCCAGCAGCTTAGAGTCGAGGAGCTACACCTTC
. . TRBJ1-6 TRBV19 CASSIWGDLSYNSPLHF TGTGCCAGTAGTATTTGGGGTGACCTCTCCTATAATTCACCCCTCCACTTT
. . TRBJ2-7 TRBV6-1 CASSHTGRQYEQYF TGTGCCAGCAGTCATACAGGGAGACAGTACGAGCAGTACTTC
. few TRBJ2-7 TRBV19 CASGAGIYEQYF TGTGCCAGTGGGGCGGGGATCTACGAGCAGTACTTC
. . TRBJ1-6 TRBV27 CASSLDVGPNSPLHF TGTGCCAGCAGTTTAGATGTGGGACCGAATTCACCCCTCCACTTT
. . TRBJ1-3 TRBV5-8 CASSHKRAGRNTIYF TGTGCCAGCAGCCATAAAAGGGCGGGCCGAAACACCATATATTTT
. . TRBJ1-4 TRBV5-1 CASSFRQNTNEKLFF TGCGCCAGCAGCTTCCGACAGAACACTAATGAAAAACTGTTTTTT
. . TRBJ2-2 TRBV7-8 CASSLDSRGAGELFF TGTGCCAGCAGCTTAGATTCTAGGGGCGCCGGGGAGCTGTTTTTT
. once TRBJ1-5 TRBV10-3 CAISELGGGNQPQHF TGTGCCATCAGTGAGTTGGGGGGAGGCAATCAGCCCCAGCATTTT
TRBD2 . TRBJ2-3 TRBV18 CASSPPTSHGTQYF TGTGCCAGCTCACCACCGACTAGCCATGGCACGCAGTATTTT
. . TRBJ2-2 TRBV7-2 CASSLSSIVTGELFF TGTGCCAGCAGCTTGAGTTCCATCGTCACCGGGGAGCTGTTTTTT
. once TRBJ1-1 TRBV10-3 CAITQQTGGWVTEAFF TGTGCCATCACTCAGCAGACTGGGGGGTGGGTCACTGAAGCTTTCTTT